The 9 T cell receptor beta chains below come from one sample, sequenced in a study of T cell responses to AZD1222 COVID-19 vaccine. Data came from immunoSEQ multiplex PCR; TCRdb stores just in-frame clones and leaves some out. The table has around 100,000 clones, about 92% seen once; the top ten hold about 1.2%. The specimen comprised peripheral blood, sampled on day 0 of AZD1222 vaccination. These receptors came from an adult in good health.

The chain couples TRBV4-3 to TRBJ1-2; TRBD1 matches at 8 bases. V was pared by 0 bases and J by 4 bases, with 16 bases of the junction left unmatched. The CDR3 loop spans 19 amino acids. Germline V gene sequence: CDR1 LGHNA, CDR2 YSLEER. Written as DNA, the CDR3 is TGCGCCAGCAGCCAAGATAAGGCAGGGGGCCCGTCGGGTATCTATGGCTACACCTTC. Translating gives CASSQDKAGGPSGIYGYTF.

The rearrangement links TRBV7-2 to TRBJ2-3; either TRBD1 or TRBD2 may supply D (7 bases each). This CDR3 spans 16 amino acids. With 5 bases removed from V and 8 bases from J, the gap between germline ends came to 23 bases. Germline V CDR1 and CDR2: SGHTA, FQGNSA. CDR3 DNA: TGTGCCAGCAGCCCGCGGGGGATCAGGGGGGCGGGTACGCAGTATTTT. It specifies CASSPRGIRGAGTQYF.

V is TRBV19 and J is TRBJ1-2, with a weak D call TRBD1 (6 bases). The V gene's germline CDR1 is LNHDA and CDR2 SQIVND (reference sequence). CDR3 length: 13 residues. Trimming pared 7 bases from V and 2 bases from J, leaving 11 bases between. CDR3 sequence reads: CASTRGKNYGYTF. CDR3 DNA sequence: TGTGCCAGTACCAGGGGCAAGAACTATGGCTACACCTTC.

The chain is built from TRBV6-5 and TRBJ2-5, with 8 bases that match TRBD1. Unmatched junction bases numbered 10, after V lost 10 bases and J lost 3 bases. CDR1 is MNHEY and CDR2 is SVGAGI in the germline V gene. This CDR3 spans 14 amino acids. In nucleotides, the CDR3 is TGTGCCATCCACGGGGGACAGGAGGAAGAGACCCAGTACTTC. As protein: CAIHGGQEEETQYF.

The V call is TRBV7-5, the J call TRBJ2-4; the table calls TRBD1, which could not be checked here. TRBV7-5 is assigned pseudogene status. CDR3 size: 14 residues. CDR3 protein: CARSGQGATNIQYF. The CDR3 DNA is TGTGCCAGATCCGGACAGGGGGCTACAAACATTCAGTACTTC.

The sample holds one count of this clone. This chain uses TRBV29-1 with TRBJ1-5; TRBD1 is a possible D gene (6 bases). CDR3 length: 14 amino acids. Germline V lookup: CDR1 SQVTM, CDR2 ANQGSEA. The V end was cut by 6 bases, the J end by 3 bases, with 15 bases between. The chain's CDR3 is CSVKIGGDNQPQHF. The CDR3 DNA follows: TGCAGCGTCAAGATAGGGGGAGACAATCAGCCCCAGCATTTT. Full variable domain (rest looked up from reference TRBV29-1 and TRBJ1-5): SAVISQKPSRDICQRGTSLTIQCQVDSQVTMMFWYRQQPGQSLTLIATANQGSEATYESGFVIDKFPISRPNLTFSTLTVSNMSPEDSSIYLCSVKIGGDNQPQHFGDGTRLSIL.

As DNA, the CDR3 is TGTGCCAGCAGTAAAGACAGATTCCGCTCCTACGAGCAGTACTTC. Translating gives CASSKDRFRSYEQYF. J is TRBJ2-7 and V is TRBV2, with D possibly matching TRBD1 (5 bases). The V end was cut by 5 bases, the J end by 0 bases, with 14 bases between. The CDR3 is 15 amino acids. Germline loops: CDR1 SNHLY, CDR2 FYNNEI.

The chain is built from TRBV12-5 and TRBJ2-1; TRBD1 aligns across 7 bases. J gave up 12 bases and V 3 bases, and 17 bases lay outside the gene matches. This CDR3 is built from 16 residues. The germline CDR1 and CDR2 sequences are LGHNT and FRNRAP. The CDR3 spells CASGLFSGTDYRLQFF. The CDR3 region has the DNA TGTGCTAGTGGTTTATTTTCCGGGACAGACTACAGGTTGCAGTTCTTC.

This chain uses TRBV6-6 with TRBJ2-3; TRBD2 is a possible D gene (6 bases). The CDR3 consists of 14 residues. Germline values: CDR1 MNHNY, CDR2 SVGAGI (reference sequence). Trimming took off 2 bases at V and 3 bases at J, with 9 bases between the two ends. The CDR3 loop is CASSYGGTTDTQYF. Here the CDR3 DNA reads TGTGCCAGCAGTTACGGCGGGACGACAGATACGCAGTATTTT.